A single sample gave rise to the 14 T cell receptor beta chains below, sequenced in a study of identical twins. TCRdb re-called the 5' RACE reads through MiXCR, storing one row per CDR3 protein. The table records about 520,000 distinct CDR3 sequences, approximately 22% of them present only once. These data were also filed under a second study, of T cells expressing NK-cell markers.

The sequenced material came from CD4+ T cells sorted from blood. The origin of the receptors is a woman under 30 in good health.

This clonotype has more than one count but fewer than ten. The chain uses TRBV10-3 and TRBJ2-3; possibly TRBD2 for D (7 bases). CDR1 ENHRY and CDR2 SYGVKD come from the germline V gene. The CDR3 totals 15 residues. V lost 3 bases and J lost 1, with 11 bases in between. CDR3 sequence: CAISELGGRTDTQYF. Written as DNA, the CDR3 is TGTGCCATCAGTGAACTCGGGGGGCGCACAGATACGCAGTATTTT.

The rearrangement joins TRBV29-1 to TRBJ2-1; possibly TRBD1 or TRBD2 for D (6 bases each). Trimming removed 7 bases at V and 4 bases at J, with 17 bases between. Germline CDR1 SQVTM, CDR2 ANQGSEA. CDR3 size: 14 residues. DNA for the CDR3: TGCAGCGGCGAGGAGGGCAGGGGATACAATGAGCAGTTCTTC. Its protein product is CSGEEGRGYNEQFF.

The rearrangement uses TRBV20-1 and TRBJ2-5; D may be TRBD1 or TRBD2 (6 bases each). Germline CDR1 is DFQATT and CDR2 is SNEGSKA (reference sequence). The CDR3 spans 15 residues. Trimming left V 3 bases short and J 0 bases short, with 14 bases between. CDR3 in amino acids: CSASRLGGNQETQYF. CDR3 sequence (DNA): TGCAGTGCTAGCCGGCTAGGGGGGAACCAAGAGACCCAGTACTTC.

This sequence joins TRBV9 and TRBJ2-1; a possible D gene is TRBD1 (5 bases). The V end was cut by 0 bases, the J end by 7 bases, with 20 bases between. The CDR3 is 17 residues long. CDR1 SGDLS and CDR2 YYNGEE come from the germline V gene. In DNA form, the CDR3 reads TGTGCCAGCAGCGTAGGGGTCATCGGCAGGGCAACTAATGAGCAGTTCTTC. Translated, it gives CASSVGVIGRATNEQFF.

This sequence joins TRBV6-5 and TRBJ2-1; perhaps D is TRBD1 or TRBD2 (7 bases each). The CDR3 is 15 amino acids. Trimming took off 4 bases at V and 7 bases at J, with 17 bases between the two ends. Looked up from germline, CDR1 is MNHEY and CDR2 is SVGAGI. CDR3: CASSSSYRGGNEQFF. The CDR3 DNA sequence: TGTGCCAGCAGTTCCTCTTACAGGGGAGGGAATGAGCAGTTCTTC.

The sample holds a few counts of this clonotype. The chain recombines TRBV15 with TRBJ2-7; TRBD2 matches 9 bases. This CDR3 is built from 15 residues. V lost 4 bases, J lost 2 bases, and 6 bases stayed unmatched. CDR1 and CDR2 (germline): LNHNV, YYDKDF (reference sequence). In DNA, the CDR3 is TGTGCCACCAGCAAACCTAGCGGGGTACCCTACGAGCAGTACTTC. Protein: CATSKPSGVPYEQYF.

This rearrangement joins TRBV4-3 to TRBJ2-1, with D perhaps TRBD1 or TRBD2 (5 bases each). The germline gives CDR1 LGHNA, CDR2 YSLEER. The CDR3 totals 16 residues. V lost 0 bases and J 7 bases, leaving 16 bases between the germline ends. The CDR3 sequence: CASSQDSSGTGNEQFF. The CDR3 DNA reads TGCGCCAGCAGCCAAGATTCCTCGGGGACGGGAAATGAGCAGTTCTTC.

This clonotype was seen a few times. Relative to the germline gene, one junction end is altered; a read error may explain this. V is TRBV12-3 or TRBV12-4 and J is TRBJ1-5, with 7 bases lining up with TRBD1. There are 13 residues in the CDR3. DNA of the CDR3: TGTGCCAGTAACGGAGGGGGCAAGCAGCCCCAGCATTTT. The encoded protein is CASNGGGKQPQHF.

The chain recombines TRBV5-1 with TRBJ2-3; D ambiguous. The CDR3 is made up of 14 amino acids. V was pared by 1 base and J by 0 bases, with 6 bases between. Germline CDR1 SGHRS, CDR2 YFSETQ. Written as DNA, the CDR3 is TGCGCCAGCAGCTTGAGTGTTAGCACAGATACGCAGTATTTT. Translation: CASSLSVSTDTQYF.

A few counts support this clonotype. The DNA of the CDR3 is TGTGCCAGCAGTGGGGCGGGACTACTCTACGAGCAGTACTTC. Protein sequence: CASSGAGLLYEQYF. This chain links TRBV28 with TRBJ2-7, with 7 bases aligning to TRBD2. Trimming took 5 bases from V and 3 from J; bases not matched to a gene: 7. Germline lookup yields CDR1 MDHEN and CDR2 SYDVKM. The CDR3 consists of 14 residues.

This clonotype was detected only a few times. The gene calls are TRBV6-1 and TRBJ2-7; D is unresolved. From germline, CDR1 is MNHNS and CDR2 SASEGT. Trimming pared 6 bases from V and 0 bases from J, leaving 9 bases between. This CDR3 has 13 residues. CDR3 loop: CASSPLVSYEQYF. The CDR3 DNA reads TGTGCCAGCAGCCCTCTAGTCTCCTACGAGCAGTACTTC.

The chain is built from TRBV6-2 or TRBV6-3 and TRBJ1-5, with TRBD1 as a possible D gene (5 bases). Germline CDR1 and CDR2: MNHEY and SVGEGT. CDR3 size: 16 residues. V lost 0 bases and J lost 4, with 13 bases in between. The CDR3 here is CASSYSDPGENQPQHF. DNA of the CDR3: TGTGCCAGCAGTTACTCCGACCCGGGGGAGAATCAGCCCCAGCATTTT.

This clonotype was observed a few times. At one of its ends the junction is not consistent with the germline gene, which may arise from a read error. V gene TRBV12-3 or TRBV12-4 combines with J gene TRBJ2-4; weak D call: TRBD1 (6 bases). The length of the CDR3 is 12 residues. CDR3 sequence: CASSVGTPPQDF. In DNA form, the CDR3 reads TGTGCCAGCAGCGTCGGGACACCCCCTCAGGACTTC.

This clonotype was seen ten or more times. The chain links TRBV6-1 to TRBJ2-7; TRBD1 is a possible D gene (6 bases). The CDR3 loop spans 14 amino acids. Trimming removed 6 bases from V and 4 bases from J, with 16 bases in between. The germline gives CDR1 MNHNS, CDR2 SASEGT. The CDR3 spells CASRGTGWLYEQYF. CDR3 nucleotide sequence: TGTGCCAGCAGAGGTACAGGGTGGTTGTACGAGCAGTACTTC.